These 10 T cell receptor beta chains came from one sample sequenced in a study of Ad26.COV2.S vaccination and SARS-CoV-2 variants. Treatment: some 20 received Ad26.COV2.S at low or high dose, single or two shots; about 5 received placebo; per-sample allocation not given. Sampling happened 63 days after the first vaccine or placebo injection. The assay was immunoSEQ multiplex PCR, and TCRdb's table has in-frame clones only and misses some. The sample lists around 450,000 clones, roughly 89% seen once, with about 2.5% in the top ten. This specimen was peripheral blood, taken in a trial of Ad26.COV2.S vaccine versus placebo. All receptors come from a person between 18 and 65 years old who received the Ad26.COV2.S COVID-19 vaccine or a placebo.

This sequence joins TRBV7-9 and TRBJ2-7; D possibly corresponds to TRBD1 (6 bases). Trimming shortened V by 8 bases and J by 0 bases, and 11 bases separated the two germline ends. Germline V lookup: CDR1 SEHNR, CDR2 FQNEAQ (reference sequence). This CDR3 contains 13 residues. The DNA of the CDR3 is TGTGCCAGCGGGGGACAAAACTCCTACGAGCAGTACTTC. Translating it yields CASGGQNSYEQYF.

This clone was recorded once. The chain links TRBV13 to TRBJ1-1; D is possibly TRBD1 (6 bases). The CDR3 extends over 14 amino acids. Trimming left V 3 bases short and J 1 base short, with 9 bases between. CDR1 and CDR2 (germline): PRHDT, FYEKMQ (reference sequence). CDR3 in DNA: TGTGCCAGCAGCTTGCAGGGGCCGAACACTGAAGCTTTCTTT. It specifies CASSLQGPNTEAFF.

The J gene is TRBJ1-4, the V gene TRBV29-1; D not certain. CDR3 length: 13 residues. V was cut by 1 base and J by 8 bases, with 11 bases left in between. Per germline, CDR1 SQVTM and CDR2 ANQGSEA. This chain's CDR3 is CSVEAGSGEKLFF. The CDR3 nucleotides read TGCAGCGTTGAAGCGGGCAGTGGCGAAAAACTGTTTTTT.

V and J are TRBV6-2 or TRBV6-3 and TRBJ1-4, with D uncertain. Germline assignment: CDR1 MNHEY and CDR2 SVGEGT. The CDR3 loop spans 15 amino acids. The V and J ends lost 6 bases and 4 bases respectively, with 15 bases between them. The CDR3 region is CASSRRLGGNEKLFF. Written as DNA, the CDR3 is TGTGCCAGCAGCCGCCGGCTAGGTGGTAATGAAAAACTGTTTTTT.

This sequence joins TRBV3-1 (or the pseudogene TRBV3-2) and TRBJ1-5, with D unclear. Germline V gene lookup returns CDR1 LGHDT and CDR2 YNNKEL (reference sequence). The germline V and J ends were trimmed by 1 base and 4 bases, with 11 bases remaining between them. The CDR3 loop spans 15 amino acids. The CDR3 region is CASSQGNRPNQPQHF. In nucleotides, the CDR3 is TGTGCCAGCAGCCAAGGGAACCGACCTAATCAGCCCCAGCATTTT.

The chain combines TRBV2 with TRBJ2-1; 7 nucleotides agree with TRBD1. The CDR3 is made up of 18 amino acids. CDR1 and CDR2 from the germline V gene are SNHLY and FYNNEI. V was pared by 7 bases and J by 3 bases, with 18 bases of the junction left unmatched. CDR3 sequence: CASILNRGGWHFYNEQFF. The DNA of the CDR3 is TGTGCCAGCATTCTGAACAGGGGTGGGTGGCACTTCTACAATGAGCAGTTCTTC.

The J gene is TRBJ2-1, the V gene TRBV6-2 or TRBV6-3, with TRBD2 matching 9 bases. CDR1 is MNHEY and CDR2 is SVGEGT in the germline V gene. The ends lost 6 bases at V and 8 bases at J; junction bases unmatched: 5. CDR3 size: 13 residues. The CDR3 loop reads CASSGLAFYEQFF. The CDR3 nucleotides read TGTGCCAGCAGCGGACTAGCGTTCTATGAGCAGTTCTTC.

This clone came up once. The chain has TRBV6-5 and TRBJ2-3, with a possible D match to TRBD1 (5 bases). The V gene's germline CDR1 is MNHEY and CDR2 SVGAGI. This CDR3 is built from 14 residues. Trimming removed 8 bases from V and 2 bases from J, with 14 bases in between. CDR3 sequence (DNA): TGTGCCAGCGTAAGGGGCCCCGCCACAGATACGCAGTATTTT. This codes for CASVRGPATDTQYF.

V usage is TRBV10-3 and J usage is TRBJ1-2; perhaps TRBD1 as D (6 bases). The CDR3 sequence is 14 residues long. V shed 2 bases and J shed 3 bases, with 10 bases lying between them. Germline CDR1 is ENHRY and CDR2 is SYGVKD. As DNA, the CDR3 is TGTGCCATCAGTGAGACAGGGCTGGACTATGGCTACACCTTC. Its protein product is CAISETGLDYGYTF.

The gene calls are TRBV5-4 and TRBJ1-2, with a tentative D call TRBD1 (5 bases). Germline V lookup: CDR1 SGHNT, CDR2 YYREEE (reference sequence). CDR3 size: 15 residues. Between the trimmed V and J ends, which lost 1 base and 7 bases, there was a span of 17 bases. The CDR3: CASSLSWNDQGGYTF. The CDR3 DNA follows: TGTGCCAGCAGCTTGTCGTGGAACGATCAGGGTGGCTACACCTTC.